This T cell receptor beta chain was sequenced for a study of technical replicates of blood from several donors. The CDR3 is 14 amino acids. Germline loops: CDR1 SGHNT, CDR2 YYREEE (reference sequence). V was pared by 8 bases and J by 2 bases, with 17 bases between. Here immunoSEQ multiplex PCR was the method, and the copy in TCRdb shows in-frame clones only, minus some. Of about 94,000 clones listed, approximately 94% were seen once; the top ten hold 0.2% to 0.25%. The gene calls are TRBV5-4 and TRBJ2-7; weak D call: TRBD2 (5 bases). Sequencing was done on a sample of T cells isolated from PBMCs. The sequence was collected from a human donor in good health. CDR3 nucleotide sequence: TGTGCCAGTCAGCGTGAAGGGCGGGCCTACGAGCAGTACTTC. Its protein is CASQREGRAYEQYF.